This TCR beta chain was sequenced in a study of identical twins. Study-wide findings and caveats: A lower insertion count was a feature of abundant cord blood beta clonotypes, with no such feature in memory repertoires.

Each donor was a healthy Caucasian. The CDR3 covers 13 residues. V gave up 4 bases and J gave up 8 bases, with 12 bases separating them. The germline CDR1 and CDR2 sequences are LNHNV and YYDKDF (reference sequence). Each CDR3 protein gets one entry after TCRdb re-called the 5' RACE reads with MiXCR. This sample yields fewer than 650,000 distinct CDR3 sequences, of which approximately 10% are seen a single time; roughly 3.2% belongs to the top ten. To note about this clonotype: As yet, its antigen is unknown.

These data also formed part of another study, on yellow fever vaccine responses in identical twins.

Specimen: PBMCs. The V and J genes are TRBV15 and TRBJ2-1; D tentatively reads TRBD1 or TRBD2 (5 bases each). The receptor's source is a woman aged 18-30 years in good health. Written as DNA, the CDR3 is TGTGCCACCAGCAACCAAGAGGGGCATGAGCAGTTCTTC. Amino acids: CATSNQEGHEQFF.